The clone carrying this T cell receptor beta chain was counted a few times. This entry is derived from a study of beta chain features in type 1 diabetes. TCRB transcripts that were expressed got sequenced, as all of the isolated RNA had been reverse transcribed. Only in-frame clones appear in the TCRdb table, and some are missing; sequencing was by immunoSEQ multiplex PCR. The profile covers 300,000 to 350,000 clones, with approximately 8.2% appearing a single time and 0.44% taken by the ten largest. This CDR3 has 15 residues. V shed 7 bases, J shed 6 bases, and the junction held 10 bases outside the gene matches. Germline lookup yields CDR1 MNHEY and CDR2 SMNVEV (reference sequence).

The sample taken for sequencing was central memory CD4+ T cells from blood. The source of this sequence is a woman under 30 in good health. The chain uses TRBV27 and TRBJ2-1; TRBD2 matches at 9 bases. CDR3: CASTPGTSSRNEQFF. For the CDR3, the DNA is TGTGCCAGCACCCCCGGGACTAGCAGTCGCAATGAGCAGTTCTTC.